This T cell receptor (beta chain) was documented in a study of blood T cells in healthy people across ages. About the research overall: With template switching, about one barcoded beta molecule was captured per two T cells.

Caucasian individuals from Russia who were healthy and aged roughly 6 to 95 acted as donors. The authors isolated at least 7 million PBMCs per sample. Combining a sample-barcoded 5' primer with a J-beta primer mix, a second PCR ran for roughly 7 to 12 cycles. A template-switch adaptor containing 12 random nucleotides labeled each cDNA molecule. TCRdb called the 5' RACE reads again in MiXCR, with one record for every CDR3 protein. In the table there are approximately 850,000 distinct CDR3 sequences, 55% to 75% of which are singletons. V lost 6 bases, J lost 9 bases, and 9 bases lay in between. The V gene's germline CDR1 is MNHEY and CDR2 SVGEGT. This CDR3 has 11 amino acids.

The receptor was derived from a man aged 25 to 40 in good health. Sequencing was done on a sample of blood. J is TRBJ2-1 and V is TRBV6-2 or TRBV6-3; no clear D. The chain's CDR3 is CASRGPREQFF. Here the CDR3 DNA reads TGTGCCAGCAGGGGCCCTCGTGAGCAGTTCTTC.